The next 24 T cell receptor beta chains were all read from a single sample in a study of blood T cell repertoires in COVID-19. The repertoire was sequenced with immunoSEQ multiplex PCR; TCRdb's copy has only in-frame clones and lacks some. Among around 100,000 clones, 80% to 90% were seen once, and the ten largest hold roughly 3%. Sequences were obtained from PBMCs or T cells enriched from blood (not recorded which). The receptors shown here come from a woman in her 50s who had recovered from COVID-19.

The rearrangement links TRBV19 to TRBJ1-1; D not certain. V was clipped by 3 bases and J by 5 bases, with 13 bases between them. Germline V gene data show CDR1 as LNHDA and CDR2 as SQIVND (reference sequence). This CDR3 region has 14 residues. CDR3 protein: CASSISPGGTEAFF. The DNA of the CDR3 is TGTGCCAGTAGTATTTCTCCTGGCGGTACTGAAGCTTTCTTT.

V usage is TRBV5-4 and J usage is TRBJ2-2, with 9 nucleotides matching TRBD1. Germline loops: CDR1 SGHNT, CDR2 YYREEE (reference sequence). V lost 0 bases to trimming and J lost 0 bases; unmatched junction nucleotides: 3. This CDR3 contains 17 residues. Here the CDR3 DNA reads TGTGCCAGCAGCTTGGATAGGACAGGGGCGAACACCGGGGAGCTGTTTTTT. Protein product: CASSLDRTGANTGELFF.

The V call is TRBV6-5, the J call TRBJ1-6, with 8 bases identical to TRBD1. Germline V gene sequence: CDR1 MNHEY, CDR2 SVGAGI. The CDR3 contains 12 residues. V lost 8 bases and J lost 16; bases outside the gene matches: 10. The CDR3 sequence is CASGRNRGGLHF. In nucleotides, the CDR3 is TGTGCCAGCGGCCGAAACAGGGGGGGTCTCCACTTT.

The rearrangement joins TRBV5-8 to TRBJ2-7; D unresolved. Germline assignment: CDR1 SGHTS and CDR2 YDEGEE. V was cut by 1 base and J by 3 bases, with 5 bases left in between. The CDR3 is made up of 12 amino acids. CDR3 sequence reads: CASSLYNYEQYF. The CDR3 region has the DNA TGTGCCAGCAGCTTGTATAACTACGAGCAGTACTTC.

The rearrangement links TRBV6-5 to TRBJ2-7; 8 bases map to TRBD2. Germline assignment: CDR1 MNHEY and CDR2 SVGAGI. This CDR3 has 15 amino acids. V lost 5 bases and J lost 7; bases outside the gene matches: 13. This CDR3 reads CASSTFSAGGGEQYF. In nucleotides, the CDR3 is TGTGCCAGCAGTACCTTTTCGGCGGGGGGTGGTGAGCAGTACTTC.

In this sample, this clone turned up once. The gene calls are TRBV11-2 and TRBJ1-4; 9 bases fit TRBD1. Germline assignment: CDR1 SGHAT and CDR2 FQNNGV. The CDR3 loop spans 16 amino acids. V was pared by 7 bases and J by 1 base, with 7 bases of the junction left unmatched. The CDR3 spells CASTFRQGGTNEKLFF. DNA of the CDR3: TGTGCCAGCACATTTAGACAGGGGGGAACTAATGAAAAACTGTTTTTT.

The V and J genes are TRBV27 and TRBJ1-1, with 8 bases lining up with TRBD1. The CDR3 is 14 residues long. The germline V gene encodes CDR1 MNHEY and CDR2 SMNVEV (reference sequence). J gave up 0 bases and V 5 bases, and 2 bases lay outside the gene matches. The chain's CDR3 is CASSPDRVNTEAFF. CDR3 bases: TGTGCCAGCAGTCCGGACAGGGTGAACACTGAAGCTTTCTTT.

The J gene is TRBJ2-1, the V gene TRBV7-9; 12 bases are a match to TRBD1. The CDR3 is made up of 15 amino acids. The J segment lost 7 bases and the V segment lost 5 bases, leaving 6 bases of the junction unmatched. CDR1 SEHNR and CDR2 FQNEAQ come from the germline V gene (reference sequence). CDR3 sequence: CASSPGTGGWNEQFF. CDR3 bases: TGTGCCAGCAGCCCCGGGACAGGGGGCTGGAATGAGCAGTTCTTC. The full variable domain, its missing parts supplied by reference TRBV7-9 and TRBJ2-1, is DTGVSQNPRHKITKRGQNVTFRCDPISEHNRLYWYRQTLGQGPEFLTYFQNEAQLEKSRLLSDRFSAERPKGSFSTLEIQRTEQGDSAMYLCASSPGTGGWNEQFFGPGTRLTVL.

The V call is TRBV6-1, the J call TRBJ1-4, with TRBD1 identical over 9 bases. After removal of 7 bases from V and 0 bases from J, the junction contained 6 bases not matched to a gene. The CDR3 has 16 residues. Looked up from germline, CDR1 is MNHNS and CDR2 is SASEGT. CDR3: CASTDRGYATNEKLFF. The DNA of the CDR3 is TGTGCCAGCACTGACAGGGGGTATGCAACTAATGAAAAACTGTTTTTT.

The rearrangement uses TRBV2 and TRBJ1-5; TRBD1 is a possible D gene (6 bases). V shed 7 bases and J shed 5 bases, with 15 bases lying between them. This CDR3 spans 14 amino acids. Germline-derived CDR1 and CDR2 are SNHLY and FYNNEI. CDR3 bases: TGTGCCAGCACTTTCGCAGGGGCGGATCAGCCCCAGCATTTT. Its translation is CASTFAGADQPQHF.

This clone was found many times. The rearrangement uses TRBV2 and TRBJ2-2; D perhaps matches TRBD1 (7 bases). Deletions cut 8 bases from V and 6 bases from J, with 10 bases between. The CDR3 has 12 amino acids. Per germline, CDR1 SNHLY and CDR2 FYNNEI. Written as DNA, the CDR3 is TGTGCCAGCGACAGGGAGGCCGGGGAGCTGTTTTTT. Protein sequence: CASDREAGELFF.

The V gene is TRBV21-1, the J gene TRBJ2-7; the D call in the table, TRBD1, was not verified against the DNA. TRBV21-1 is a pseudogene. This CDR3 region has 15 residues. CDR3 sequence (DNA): TGTGCCAGCAGCAAACGGGCAGGGAAGCCCTACGAGCAGTACTTC. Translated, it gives CASSKRAGKPYEQYF.

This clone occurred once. This CDR3 reads CASSQVPGNYGYTF. The CDR3 bases are TGCGCCAGCAGCCAAGTTCCGGGTAACTATGGCTACACCTTC. The V call is TRBV4-1, the J call TRBJ1-2; D not certain. This CDR3 spans 14 amino acids. Germline CDR1 reads MGHRA; CDR2 reads YSYEKL. Trimming left V 1 base short and J 1 base short, with 7 bases between.

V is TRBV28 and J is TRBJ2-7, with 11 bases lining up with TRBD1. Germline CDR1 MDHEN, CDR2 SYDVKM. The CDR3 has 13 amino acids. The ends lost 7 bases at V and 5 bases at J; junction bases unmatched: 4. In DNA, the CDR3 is TGTGCCAGCAAGGACAGGGGGCCTAACGAGCAGTACTTC. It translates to CASKDRGPNEQYF.

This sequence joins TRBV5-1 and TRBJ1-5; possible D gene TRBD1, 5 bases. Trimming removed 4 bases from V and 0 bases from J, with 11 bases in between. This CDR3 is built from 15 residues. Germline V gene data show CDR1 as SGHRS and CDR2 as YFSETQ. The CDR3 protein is CASSLFDSSNQPQHF. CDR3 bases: TGCGCCAGCAGCCTCTTCGACAGTAGCAATCAGCCCCAGCATTTT.

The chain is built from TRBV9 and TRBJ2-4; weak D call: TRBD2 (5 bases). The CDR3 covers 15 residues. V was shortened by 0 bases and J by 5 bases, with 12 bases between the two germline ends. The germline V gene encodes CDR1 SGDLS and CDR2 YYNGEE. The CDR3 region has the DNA TGTGCCAGCAGCGTAGGAGGGCTAGCAGAAAACATTCAGTACTTC. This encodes CASSVGGLAENIQYF.

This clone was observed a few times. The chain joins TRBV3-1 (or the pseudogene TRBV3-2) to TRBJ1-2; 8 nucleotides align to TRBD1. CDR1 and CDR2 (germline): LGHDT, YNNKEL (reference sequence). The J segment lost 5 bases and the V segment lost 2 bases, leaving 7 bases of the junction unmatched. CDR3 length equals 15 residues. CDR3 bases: TGTGCCAGCAGCCAATGGCGGGACAGGAGTTATGGCTACACCTTC. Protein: CASSQWRDRSYGYTF.

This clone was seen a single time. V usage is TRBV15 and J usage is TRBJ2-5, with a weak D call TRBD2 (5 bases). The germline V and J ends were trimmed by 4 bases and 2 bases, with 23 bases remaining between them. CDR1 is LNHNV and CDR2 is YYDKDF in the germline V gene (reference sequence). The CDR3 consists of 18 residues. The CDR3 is CATSKKRSGGGGQETQYF. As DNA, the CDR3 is TGTGCCACCAGCAAGAAGAGGAGTGGCGGTGGAGGTCAAGAGACCCAGTACTTC.

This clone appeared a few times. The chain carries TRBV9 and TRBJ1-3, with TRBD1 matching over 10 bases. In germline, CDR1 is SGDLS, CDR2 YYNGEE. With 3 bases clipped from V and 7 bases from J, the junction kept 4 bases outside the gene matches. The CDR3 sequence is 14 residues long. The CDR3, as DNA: TGTGCCAGCAGCGCCCAGACAGGGGGCAACACCATATATTTT. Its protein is CASSAQTGGNTIYF. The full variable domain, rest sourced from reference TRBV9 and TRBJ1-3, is DSGVTQTPKHLITATGQRVTLRCSPRSGDLSVYWYQQSLDQGLQFLIQYYNGEERAKGNILERFSAQQFPDLHSELNLSSLELGDSALYFCASSAQTGGNTIYFGEGSWLTVV.

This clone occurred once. The CDR3, as DNA: TGTGCCAGCAGCTTGGGATGGGGGCACCTATACAATGAGCAGTTCTTC. It translates to CASSLGWGHLYNEQFF. The chain uses TRBV5-4 and TRBJ2-1; D might be TRBD1 (6 bases). This CDR3 is 16 amino acids long. Germline V CDR1 and CDR2: SGHNT, YYREEE (reference sequence). The V end was cut by 0 bases, the J end by 4 bases, with 14 bases between.

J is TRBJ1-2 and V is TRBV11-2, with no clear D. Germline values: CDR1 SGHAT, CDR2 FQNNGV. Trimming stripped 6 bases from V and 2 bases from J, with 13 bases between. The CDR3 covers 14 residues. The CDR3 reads CASRISTANYGYTF. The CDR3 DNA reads TGTGCCAGCAGAATAAGCACAGCCAACTATGGCTACACCTTC.

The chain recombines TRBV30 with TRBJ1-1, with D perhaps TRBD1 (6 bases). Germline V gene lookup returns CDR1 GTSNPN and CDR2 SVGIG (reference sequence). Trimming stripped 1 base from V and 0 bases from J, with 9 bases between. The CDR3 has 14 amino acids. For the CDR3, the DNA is TGTGCCTGGAGTGGAGACAGGCTGAACACTGAAGCTTTCTTT. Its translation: CAWSGDRLNTEAFF.

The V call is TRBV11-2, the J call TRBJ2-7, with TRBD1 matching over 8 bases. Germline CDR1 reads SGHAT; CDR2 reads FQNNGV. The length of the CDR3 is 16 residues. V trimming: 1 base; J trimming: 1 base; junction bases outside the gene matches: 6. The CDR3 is CASSLAVQGASYEQYF. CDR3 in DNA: TGTGCCAGCAGCTTAGCCGTCCAGGGGGCTTCCTACGAGCAGTACTTC. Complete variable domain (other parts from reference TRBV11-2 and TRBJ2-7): EAGVAQSPRYKIIEKRQSVAFWCNPISGHATLYWYQQILGQGPKLLIQFQNNGVVDDSQLPKDRFSAERLKGVDSTLKIQPAKLEDSAVYLCASSLAVQGASYEQYFGPGTRLTVT.

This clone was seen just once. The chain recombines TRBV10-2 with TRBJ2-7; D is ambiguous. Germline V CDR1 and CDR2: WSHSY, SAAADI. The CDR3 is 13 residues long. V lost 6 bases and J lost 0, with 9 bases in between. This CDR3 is CASSLRNSYEQYF. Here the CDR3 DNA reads TGCGCCAGCAGCCTGAGGAACTCCTACGAGCAGTACTTC.